The clone carrying this T cell receptor (beta chain) was picked up a small number of times. V was pared by 2 bases and J by 2 bases, with 9 bases of the junction left unmatched. The CDR3 sequence is 17 residues long. CDR1 SGHVS and CDR2 FQNEAQ come from the germline V gene. TCRdb fed the RT-PCR reads into MiXCR, producing one record per CDR3 protein. The table has fewer than 30,000 distinct CDR3 sequences, 8.1% seen once. The data belong to a study of patients and donors after allogeneic stem cell transplantation. Sequencing used blood, either unsorted or a sorted T cell fraction (not recorded which). This clonotype was obtained from a human donor who was either an allogeneic HSCT recipient or a stem cell or donor lymphocyte infusion donor (not recorded which). It is not recorded whose cells these are; they may come from a transplant donor. The chain combines TRBV7-8 with TRBJ2-5, with 9 positions matching TRBD2. CDR3 DNA sequence: TGTGCCAGCAGCTTATTTTCCATGACTAGCGGACAAGAGACCCAGTACTTC. Its protein is CASSLFSMTSGQETQYF. The variable domain in full, completed from reference TRBV7-8 and TRBJ2-5, reads GAGVSQSPRYKVAKRGQDVALRCDPISGHVSLFWYQQALGQGPEFLTYFQNEAQLDKSGLPSDRFFAERPEGSVSTLKIQRTQQEDSAVYLCASSLFSMTSGQETQYFGPGTRLLVL.